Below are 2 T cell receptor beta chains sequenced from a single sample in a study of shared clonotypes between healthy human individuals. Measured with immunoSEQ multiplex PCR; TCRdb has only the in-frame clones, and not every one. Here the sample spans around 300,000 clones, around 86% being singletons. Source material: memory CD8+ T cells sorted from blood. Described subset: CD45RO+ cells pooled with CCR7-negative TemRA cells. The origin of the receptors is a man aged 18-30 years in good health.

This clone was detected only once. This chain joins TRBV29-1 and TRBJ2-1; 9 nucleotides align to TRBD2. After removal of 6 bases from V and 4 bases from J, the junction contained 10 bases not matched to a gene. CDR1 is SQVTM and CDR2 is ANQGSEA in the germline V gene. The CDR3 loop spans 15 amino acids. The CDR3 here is CSVSLQREVYNEQFF. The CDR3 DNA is TGCAGCGTGAGCCTCCAGCGGGAGGTGTACAATGAGCAGTTCTTC.

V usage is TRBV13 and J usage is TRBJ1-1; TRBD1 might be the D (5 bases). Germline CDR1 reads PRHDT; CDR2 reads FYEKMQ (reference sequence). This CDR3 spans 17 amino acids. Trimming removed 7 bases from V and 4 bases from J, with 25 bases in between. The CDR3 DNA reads TGTGCCAGCACGGGGTACGGGGGAGCGTCGTCGGGCACTGAAGCTTTCTTT. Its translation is CASTGYGGASSGTEAFF.